These 20 T cell receptor beta chains were all obtained from the same sample, sequenced in a study of CD49a tissue-resident CD8 T cells in human skin. Repertoires were generated with immunoSEQ multiplex PCR, while TCRdb's copy carries only in-frame clones and drops some. This sample yields nearly 850 clones, of which approximately 73% are seen a single time; 13% belongs to the top ten. Sequencing used CLA- CD8+ effector memory T cells sorted from blood. Source of these receptors: a human donor in good health.

The chain couples TRBV25-1 to TRBJ1-6; D uncertain. Germline CDR1 and CDR2: MGHDK and SYGVNS. V was pared by 6 bases and J by 4 bases, with 10 bases between. The CDR3 sequence is 14 residues long. The CDR3 DNA reads TGTGCCAGCAGCTACGGAGTTTATAATTCACCCCTCCACTTT. Its translation: CASSYGVYNSPLHF.

The chain is built from TRBV10-2 and TRBJ1-2, with TRBD1 matching over 7 bases. V gave up 2 bases and J gave up 4 bases; unmatched junction bases: 7. From germline, CDR1 is WSHSY and CDR2 SAAADI. The CDR3 has 15 residues. The DNA of the CDR3 is TGCGCCAGCAGTGAGCGGCAGGGGGTGGGCTATGGCTACACCTTC. It yields the protein CASSERQGVGYGYTF.

This clone has a handful of counts. This sequence joins TRBV13 and TRBJ1-2, with D possibly matching TRBD1 (6 bases). V lost 5 bases, J lost 1 base, and 8 bases lay in between. The CDR3 contains 13 residues. Germline V gene data show CDR1 as PRHDT and CDR2 as FYEKMQ (reference sequence). The CDR3 loop reads CASSTGINYGYTF. DNA for the CDR3: TGTGCCAGCAGCACAGGGATTAACTATGGCTACACCTTC.

The chain joins TRBV27 to TRBJ1-5; tentatively, D is TRBD1 (5 bases). From germline, CDR1 is MNHEY and CDR2 SMNVEV (reference sequence). With 5 bases removed from V and 6 bases from J, the gap between germline ends came to 14 bases. The CDR3 has 14 amino acids. The DNA of the CDR3 is TGTGCCAGCAGTCAGGGTGGAGTAAGTCAGCCCCAGCATTTT. This encodes CASSQGGVSQPQHF.

This clone has just a few counts. The chain carries TRBV2 and TRBJ2-5; TRBD1 matches at 8 bases. The length of the CDR3 is 17 residues. J was trimmed by 1 base and V by 0 bases; bases with no gene match: 7. The germline CDR1 and CDR2 sequences are SNHLY and FYNNEI. The CDR3 bases are TGTGCCAGCAGTGAAGCGCTTAGGACAGGGCCCCAAGAGACCCAGTACTTC. It codes for CASSEALRTGPQETQYF. The variable domain in full, completed from reference TRBV2 and TRBJ2-5, reads EPEVTQTPSHQVTQMGQEVILRCVPISNHLYFYWYRQILGQKVEFLVSFYNNEISEKSEIFDDQFSVERPDGSNFTLKIRSTKLEDSAMYFCASSEALRTGPQETQYFGPGTRLLVL.

The V and J genes are TRBV19 and TRBJ2-1; tentative D call: TRBD2 (5 bases). Germline V CDR1 and CDR2: LNHDA, SQIVND (reference sequence). CDR3 length: 13 residues. V lost 1 base, J lost 9 bases, and 10 bases lay in between. The CDR3 spells CASSIGGPGEQFF. DNA of the CDR3: TGTGCCAGTAGTATAGGCGGGCCTGGTGAGCAGTTCTTC. Drawing the rest from reference TRBV19 and TRBJ2-1, the complete variable domain is DGGITQSPKYLFRKEGQNVTLSCEQNLNHDAMYWYRQDPGQGLRLIYYSQIVNDFQKGDIAEGYSVSREKKESFPLTVTSAQKNPTAFYLCASSIGGPGEQFFGPGTRLTVL.

This chain links TRBV6-5 with TRBJ1-3; weak D call: TRBD1 (6 bases). Germline V gene data show CDR1 as MNHEY and CDR2 as SVGAGI. The CDR3 spans 14 residues. V lost 5 bases to trimming and J lost 0 bases, with 8 bases between them. The CDR3, as DNA: TGTGCCAGCAGTACACAGGGCTCTGGAAACACCATATATTTT. Its translation: CASSTQGSGNTIYF.

The chain links TRBV19 to TRBJ2-1, with 9 bases lining up with TRBD1. From germline, CDR1 is LNHDA and CDR2 SQIVND (reference sequence). Unmatched junction bases numbered 11, after V lost 6 bases and J lost 8 bases. This CDR3 has 15 residues. In nucleotides, the CDR3 is TGTGCCAGTAGAAGCCGGGACAGGGCTTATGATGAGCAGTTCTTC. Residues: CASRSRDRAYDEQFF. Full variable domain (remainder filled in from reference TRBV19 and TRBJ2-1): DGGITQSPKYLFRKEGQNVTLSCEQNLNHDAMYWYRQDPGQGLRLIYYSQIVNDFQKGDIAEGYSVSREKKESFPLTVTSAQKNPTAFYLCASRSRDRAYDEQFFGPGTRLTVL.

The chain joins TRBV10-3 to TRBJ2-1; D may be TRBD2 (5 bases). CDR3 length: 15 residues. Trimming left V 6 bases short and J 1 base short, with 13 bases between. Looked up from germline, CDR1 is ENHRY and CDR2 is SYGVKD. CDR3 in amino acids: CAIRDYRGSYNEQFF. The CDR3 DNA sequence: TGTGCCATCAGAGACTATCGGGGTTCCTACAATGAGCAGTTCTTC.

This clone came up once. The rearrangement uses TRBV7-8 and TRBJ2-2; 9 bases line up with TRBD2. CDR1 is SGHVS and CDR2 is FQNEAQ in the germline V gene. V lost 5 bases, J lost 4 bases, and 11 bases stayed unmatched. The CDR3 has 17 residues. CDR3 in DNA: TGTGCCAGCAGCGGGGGGCAGCGGGGGGAAGTCACCGGGGAGCTGTTTTTT. It specifies CASSGGQRGEVTGELFF.

The V and J genes are TRBV6-1 and TRBJ2-7; TRBD2 aligns across 10 bases. The V segment lost 1 base and the J segment 0 bases; nucleotides outside the gene matches: 0. Germline loops: CDR1 MNHNS, CDR2 SASEGT. There are 15 residues in the CDR3. The CDR3 sequence is CASSEGTSGSYEQYF. Here the CDR3 DNA reads TGTGCCAGCAGTGAAGGGACTAGCGGCTCCTACGAGCAGTACTTC.

The V call is TRBV9, the J call TRBJ1-2; D is uncertain. This CDR3 contains 13 residues. The ends were cut back, 4 bases at V and 2 bases at J, with 9 bases in the middle. Germline CDR1 and CDR2: SGDLS and YYNGEE. CDR3 residues: CASSMGGNYGYTF. Written as DNA, the CDR3 is TGTGCCAGCAGCATGGGAGGAAACTATGGCTACACCTTC.

The V call is TRBV6-1, the J call TRBJ2-5; 12 bases line up with TRBD2. The CDR3 contains 15 residues. From germline, CDR1 is MNHNS and CDR2 SASEGT. After removal of 2 bases from V and 2 bases from J, the junction contained 0 bases not matched to a gene. Here the CDR3 DNA reads TGTGCCAGCAGTGAACTAGCGGGGGGGCAAGAGACCCAGTACTTC. Its protein is CASSELAGGQETQYF.

The rearrangement joins TRBV7-2 to TRBJ1-1; D remains ambiguous. Germline CDR1 is SGHTA and CDR2 is FQGNSA. The CDR3 loop spans 13 amino acids. Between the trimmed V and J ends, which lost 7 bases and 0 bases, there was a span of 9 bases. Written as DNA, the CDR3 is TGTGCCAGCACCCAGTCCCTGAACACTGAAGCTTTCTTT. This encodes CASTQSLNTEAFF.

There are a few counts of this clone. V and J are TRBV6-1 and TRBJ2-1; D ambiguous. The CDR3 has 11 residues. Trimming took 8 bases from V and 4 from J, leaving 6 bases between them. Per the germline V gene, CDR1 is MNHNS and CDR2 is SASEGT. The CDR3 DNA reads TGTGCCAGCCTAAGATACAATGAGCAGTTCTTC. This encodes CASLRYNEQFF.

This chain links TRBV12-5 with TRBJ2-2, with a possible D match to TRBD1 (6 bases). This CDR3 is built from 14 residues. The V gene's germline CDR1 is LGHNT and CDR2 FRNRAP. The V end was cut by 1 base, the J end by 9 bases, with 12 bases between. CDR3 nucleotide sequence: TGTGCTAGTGGTTTGGGCGTAACAGGGAGGGAGCTGTTTTTT. Amino acids: CASGLGVTGRELFF.

V usage is TRBV30 and J usage is TRBJ1-2, with D tentatively TRBD1 (5 bases). Germline V gives CDR1 GTSNPN, CDR2 SVGIG (reference sequence). Trimming stripped 2 bases from V and 0 bases from J, with 13 bases between. This CDR3 has 15 residues. The CDR3 nucleotides read TGTGCCTGGAGTCCCCCCGGGGGAGCTAACTATGGCTACACCTTC. Protein sequence: CAWSPPGGANYGYTF.

V gene TRBV29-1 combines with J gene TRBJ2-1, with D tentatively TRBD1 (5 bases). This CDR3 is 11 amino acids long. Germline lookup yields CDR1 SQVTM and CDR2 ANQGSEA. The V and J ends lost 7 bases and 4 bases respectively, with 8 bases between them. In DNA form, the CDR3 reads TGCAGCGCGACAGAATACAATGAGCAGTTCTTC. Translated, it gives CSATEYNEQFF.

The rearrangement uses TRBV7-2 and TRBJ1-3; no definite D call. V lost 7 bases to trimming and J lost 6 bases, with 7 bases between them. Per the germline V gene, CDR1 is SGHTA and CDR2 is FQGNSA. The CDR3 contains 11 residues. The CDR3 loop is CASNGENTIYF. For the CDR3, the DNA is TGTGCCAGCAACGGTGAAAACACCATATATTTT.

The chain recombines TRBV27 with TRBJ2-3; D uncertain. Germline V gives CDR1 MNHEY, CDR2 SMNVEV (reference sequence). Trimming removed 0 bases at V and 8 bases at J, with 12 bases between. The CDR3 runs 14 residues. CDR3 sequence reads: CASSLSFARPTQYF. CDR3 sequence (DNA): TGTGCCAGCAGTTTATCGTTTGCTAGGCCTACGCAGTATTTT.